A selection of T cell receptor beta chains follows, all from one sample in a study of T cell repertoires in cytomegalovirus infection. TCRdb reanalysed the reads using MiXCR and keeps one entry per CDR3 protein. There are about 350,000 distinct CDR3 sequences in the sample; about a third occur only once, and about 13% lies in the top ten. Their antigens are not known. Sequenced material: cultured PBMCs, taken from culture after CMV antigen stimulation. The receptors derive from a human donor in good health (CMV status not recorded). Some clones in this sample may be carry-over from other donors' samples. Both conserved end residues are part of each CDR3. D genes are given only for firm matches. Clone sizes are given selectively: once, few, many, or a class where the clone is expanded.

>TRBV10-2|-|TRBJ2-7|-
TGCGCCAGCATGTCTACCTACGAGCAGTACTTC
CASMSTYEQYF
>TRBV7-2|-|TRBJ1-1|-
TGTGCCAGCAGCCCAGCGGTAGGGAACACTGAAGCTTTCTTT
CASSPAVGNTEAFF
>TRBV28|many|TRBJ1-5|-
TGTGCCAGCAGCTTTACAGGGTATAGCAATCAGCCCCAGCATTTT
CASSFTGYSNQPQHF
>TRBV7-3|-|TRBJ1-5|-
TGTGCCAGCAGCTTCAGAGACCAGCCCCAGCATTTT
CASSFRDQPQHF
>TRBV4-3|-|TRBJ2-1|-
TGCGCCAGCAGCCAAGAAAGAGCAACTGAGCAGTTCTTC
CASSQERATEQFF
>TRBV20-1|-|TRBJ2-7|-
TGCAGTGCTCCCAACAGGGAAGGGACCTACGAGCAGTACTTC
CSAPNREGTYEQYF
>TRBV24-1|few|TRBJ2-6|TRBD2
TGTGCCACCAGTGGTTCCGCGGGAGATGCTGGGGCCAACGTCCTGACTTTC
CATSGSAGDAGANVLTF
>TRBV7-8|few|TRBJ1-4|-
TGTGCCAGCCGAAGGGTACAAACGGAAAAACTGTTTTTT
CASRRVQTEKLFF
>TRBV12-3/TRBV12-4|-|TRBJ1-5|TRBD1
TGTGCCAGCAGTAGACAGGGGGTTGGTCAGCCCCAGCATTTT
CASSRQGVGQPQHF
>TRBV24-1|few|TRBJ1-5|-
TGTGCCACCAGTGATGTGAACAAGAATCAGCCCCAGCATTTT
CATSDVNKNQPQHF
>TRBV29-1|once|TRBJ2-5|-
TGCAGCGTTGAAGGGCCGGGGATCCAAGAGACCCAGTACTTC
CSVEGPGIQETQYF
>TRBV28|-|TRBJ2-1|TRBD2
TGTGCCAGCAGGCCGGGACTAGCGTTTGGTGAGCAGTTCTTC
CASRPGLAFGEQFF
>TRBV28|few|TRBJ1-5|-
TGTGCCAGCAGTTTGCATTCGAACAATCAGCCCCAGCATTTT
CASSLHSNNQPQHF
>TRBV27|few|TRBJ2-6|-
TGTGCCAGCAGTTTATGGAGAGGCTCTGGGGCCAACGTCCTGACTTTC
CASSLWRGSGANVLTF
>TRBV7-2|-|TRBJ2-7|TRBD1
TGTGCCAGCAGCTTCCCGCAGGGGGAATCCTACGAGCAGTACTTC
CASSFPQGESYEQYF
>TRBV12-3/TRBV12-4|few|TRBJ2-5|TRBD2
TGTGCCAGCAGGGGGGGGCAAGAGACCCAGTACTTC
CASRGGQETQYF
>TRBV7-2|-|TRBJ2-2|-
TGTGCCAGCAGCTTAATCCCAAAGGGGACCGGGGAGCTGTTTTTT
CASSLIPKGTGELFF
>TRBV7-2|-|TRBJ1-2|-
TGTGCCAGCAGCTCTTCCGTCTACGGTGGCTACACCTTC
CASSSSVYGGYTF
>TRBV7-9|few|TRBJ2-2|-
TGTGCCAGCAGCTTACACAGTCAGGACAAGCTGTTTTTT
CASSLHSQDKLFF
>TRBV28|-|TRBJ1-5|TRBD1
TGTGCCAGCAGTCCCGGGACAGTTAGCAATCAGCCCCAGCATTTT
CASSPGTVSNQPQHF
>TRBV11-2|-|TRBJ1-1|TRBD1
TGTGCCAGCAGCTTAGGCAGGACAGGGCCGCCTGAAGCTTTCTTT
CASSLGRTGPPEAFF
>TRBV6-1|-|TRBJ2-5|-
TGTGCCAGCAGTGAAAGTCTAGGGGGTTGGCAAGAGACCCAGTACTTC
CASSESLGGWQETQYF
>TRBV12-3/TRBV12-4|-|TRBJ1-1|-
TGTGCCAGCAGTTTCGATGGTGGGAACACTGAAGCTTTCTTT
CASSFDGGNTEAFF
>TRBV7-2|-|TRBJ2-7|-
TGTGCCAGCAGCCCCCTGCCCTGGCGGGAAATCACCATCAGCTCCTACGAGCAGTACTTC
CASSPLPWREITISSYEQYF
>TRBV6-2/TRBV6-3|-|TRBJ1-1|-
TGTGCCAGCAGTTTCGGACGGATTGAAGCTTTCTTT
CASSFGRIEAFF
>TRBV7-2|few|TRBJ1-3|TRBD1
TGTGCCAGCAGCTCCCGTGGACAGGGAAACACCAGAGCCCTATATTTT
CASSSRGQGNTRALYF
>TRBV4-2|-|TRBJ2-4|-
TGTGCCAGCAGCTGGCGGGGGCTAGCCAAAAACATTCAGTACTTC
CASSWRGLAKNIQYF
>TRBV12-3/TRBV12-4|-|TRBJ1-2|TRBD1
TGTGCCAGCAGTCCGCAGGACAGGGCGGGGGGCTACACCTTC
CASSPQDRAGGYTF
>TRBV10-3|few|TRBJ2-2|-
TGTGCCATCAGTGGAAGCGTGTGGGAGAGCGGGGAGCTGTTTTTT
CAISGSVWESGELFF
>TRBV4-1|few|TRBJ1-6|-
TGCGCCAGCAGCCGCACTATTCTCGGCTCCTATAATTCACCCCTCCACTTT
CASSRTILGSYNSPLHF
>TRBV7-8|few|TRBJ2-5|-
TGTGCCAGCAGCAAACCTCCAGGAGGTCTAAAGACCCAGTACTTC
CASSKPPGGLKTQYF
>TRBV7-2|-|TRBJ2-3|-
TGTGCCAGCAGCTTAGTTCAGCGACCCCAAAATACGCAGTATTTT
CASSLVQRPQNTQYF
>TRBV7-2|many|TRBJ1-4|-
TGTGCCAGCAGCCGGTTGACAGCAACTAATGAAAAACTGTTTTTT
CASSRLTATNEKLFF
>TRBV5-4|-|TRBJ2-5|-
TGTGCCAGCAGCCACTTTGGCCAACCTCAAGAGACCCAGTACTTC
CASSHFGQPQETQYF
>TRBV28|-|TRBJ2-7|TRBD2
TGTGCCAGCAGCAGCGCTAGCGGGGTGGTCGAGCAGTACTTC
CASSSASGVVEQYF
>TRBV27|-|TRBJ2-7|-
TGTGCCAGCAGTTTATCGGGTAGCGGAGCCTCCTACGAGCAGTACTTC
CASSLSGSGASYEQYF
>TRBV19|few|TRBJ1-2|TRBD1
TGTGCCAGTACCACGTTGGCGATTGGCAGGGGGCAAGGCTACACCTTC
CASTTLAIGRGQGYTF
>TRBV14|-|TRBJ2-5|TRBD2
TGTGCCAGCAGCCAAGGACTAGCGGTCCGGGGGGCCCAGTACTTC
CASSQGLAVRGAQYF
>TRBV6-5|-|TRBJ2-7|-
TGTGCCAGCAGTTACTCGAGTAGGGGCTACGAGCAGTACTTC
CASSYSSRGYEQYF
>TRBV24-1|-|TRBJ1-5|-
TGTGCCACCAGTGGGCCCGGGGATCGTCTTATGGAGCCCCAGCATTTT
CATSGPGDRLMEPQHF
>TRBV29-1|few|TRBJ2-1|TRBD2
TGCAGCGTTGAATCGTCTAGCGGGAATCGGGTGATTCGCAGCTCCTACAATGAGCAGTTCTTC
CSVESSSGNRVIRSSYNEQFF
>TRBV6-2/TRBV6-3|-|TRBJ2-1|-
TGTGCCAGCAGTTACTACTACGGGAGAGGTAATGAGCAGTTCTTC
CASSYYYGRGNEQFF
>TRBV7-2|many|TRBJ2-1|-
TGTGCCAGCAGCTCGCGATCCGGGACTTCGAATGAGCAGTTCTTC
CASSSRSGTSNEQFF
>TRBV28|-|TRBJ2-2|-
TGTGCCAGCAGTTCAGTTACCGGGGAGCTGTTTTTT
CASSSVTGELFF
>TRBV7-6|few|TRBJ2-1|-
TGTGCCAGCAGCTTCAACAGGGCCGACAATGAGCAGTTCTTC
CASSFNRADNEQFF
>TRBV4-1|-|TRBJ1-5|TRBD1
TGCGCCAGCAGCCAGGCCGGGACAGGGCCTCAGCCCCAGCATTTT
CASSQAGTGPQPQHF
>TRBV7-6|-|TRBJ2-3|-
TGTGCCAGCAGCTTAGGTCCAGGGCCTAGCACAGATACGCAGTATTTT
CASSLGPGPSTDTQYF
>TRBV5-3|-|TRBJ2-3|-
TGTGCCAGCAGAGCAGGGCTTAGTAGCACAGATACGCAGTATTTT
CASRAGLSSTDTQYF
>TRBV19|few|TRBJ2-3|-
TGTGCCAGTAGGGACTCTCCCAGCGGAGGCGCAGATACGCAGTATTTT
CASRDSPSGGADTQYF
>TRBV27|-|TRBJ2-5|-
TGTGCCAGCAGTTTAGGGGACCGGATTGCAGCCAGAGAGACCCAGTACTTC
CASSLGDRIAARETQYF
>TRBV6-2/TRBV6-3|few|TRBJ1-1|-
TGTGCCAGCAGTCAACGAACCGGACCAAGTAACACTGAAGCTTTCTTT
CASSQRTGPSNTEAFF
>TRBV7-2|-|TRBJ2-7|-
TGTGCCAGCAGCTTCCCCTCCTCCGGCCGCTTCGAAGGGTCCTACGAGCAGTACTTC
CASSFPSSGRFEGSYEQYF
>TRBV4-1|-|TRBJ2-5|-
TGCGCCAGCAGCGGTCCGGGGGAGACCCAGTACTTC
CASSGPGETQYF
>TRBV30|-|TRBJ1-1|TRBD1
TGTGCCGGGGATCAGGGGGCAAAAGCTTTCTTT
CAGDQGAKAFF
>TRBV14|-|TRBJ1-5|-
TGTGCCAGCAGCCAAGATCACAATCAGCCCCAGCATTTT
CASSQDHNQPQHF
>TRBV28|-|TRBJ2-5|-
TGTGCCAGCAGTTTATTCGTTGAGAACACACGGGGAGAGACCCAGTACTTC
CASSLFVENTRGETQYF
>TRBV5-1|-|TRBJ2-3|TRBD1
TGCGCCAGCAGCTTCCGACAGGGGACAGATACGCAGTATTTT
CASSFRQGTDTQYF
>TRBV19|few|TRBJ1-6|-
TGTGCCAGTAACCGGCCGCTTTATAATTCACCCCTCCACTTT
CASNRPLYNSPLHF
>TRBV19|-|TRBJ1-5|-
TGTGCCAGTAGTGCACTATATAGCAATCAGCCCCAGCATTTT
CASSALYSNQPQHF
>TRBV27|-|TRBJ2-1|-
TGTGCCAGCAGTTCCAGCCTGGGGGGCGAGCAGTTCTTC
CASSSSLGGEQFF